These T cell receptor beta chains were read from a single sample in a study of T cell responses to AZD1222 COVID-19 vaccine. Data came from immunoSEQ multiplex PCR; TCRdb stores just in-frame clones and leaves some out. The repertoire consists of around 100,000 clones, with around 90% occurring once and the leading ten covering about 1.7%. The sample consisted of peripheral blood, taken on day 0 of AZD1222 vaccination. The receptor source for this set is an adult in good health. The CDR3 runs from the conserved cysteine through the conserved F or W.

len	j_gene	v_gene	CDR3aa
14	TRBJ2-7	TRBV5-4	CASRSGTSVYEQYF
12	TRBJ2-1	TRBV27	CASSFWGDEQFF
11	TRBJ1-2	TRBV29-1	CSDGTDDGYTF
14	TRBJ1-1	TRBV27	CASSPDRGRTEAFF
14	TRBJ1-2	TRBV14	CASSLRQGRWGYTF
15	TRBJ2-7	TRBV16	CASSQSITDSYEQYF
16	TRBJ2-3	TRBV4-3	CASSQDRAGLVNTQYF
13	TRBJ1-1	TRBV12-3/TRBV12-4	CASSSRPSWEAFF
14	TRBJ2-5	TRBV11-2	CASSQDRGPWTQYF
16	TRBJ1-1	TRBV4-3	CASSHYLWEGDTEAFF
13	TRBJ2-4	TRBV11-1	CASSLEGKNIQYF
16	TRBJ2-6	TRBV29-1	CSVTTGAVSGANVLTF
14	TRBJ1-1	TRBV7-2	CASSLFATGDEAFF